A single sample is the source of the 8 T cell receptor beta chains below, sequenced in a study of blood T cell repertoires in COVID-19. Sequencing was performed with immunoSEQ multiplex PCR; in TCRdb, only in-frame clones are kept and a portion is missing. Of roughly 140,000 clones in the sample, 84% are singletons; the top ten hold 1.5% to 2%. The specimen was PBMCs or T cells enriched from blood (not recorded which). These receptors were taken from a woman aged 18-35 years who had been exposed to COVID-19.

CDR3 protein: CASSLTGTGENEQFF. In DNA form, the CDR3 reads TGCGCCAGCAGCCTAACCGGGACAGGGGAGAATGAGCAGTTCTTC. V gene TRBV4-1 combines with J gene TRBJ2-1; 10 bases agree with TRBD1. The length of the CDR3 is 15 residues. Trimming removed 4 bases from V and 7 bases from J; junction bases left unmatched: 7. Germline-derived CDR1 and CDR2 are MGHRA and YSYEKL.

The rearrangement links TRBV10-3 to TRBJ1-4; 9 bases line up with TRBD1. Losses at the gene ends were 0 bases for V and 7 bases for J; bases not matched to a gene: 3. This CDR3 is 15 amino acids long. Germline V gives CDR1 ENHRY, CDR2 SYGVKD. In DNA, the CDR3 is TGTGCCATCAGTGAGTCACAGGACAGGGGTGAAAAACTGTTTTTT. Its translation is CAISESQDRGEKLFF.

The gene calls are TRBV28 and TRBJ2-5; TRBD2 matches 7 bases. There are 15 residues in the CDR3. Germline CDR1 reads MDHEN; CDR2 reads SYDVKM. Trimming removed 3 bases from V and 5 bases from J; junction bases left unmatched: 9. CDR3 protein: CASSFGRREWETQYF. The CDR3 coding sequence is TGTGCCAGCAGTTTTGGTCGGCGGGAGTGGGAGACCCAGTACTTC.

The V gene is TRBV13, the J gene TRBJ2-1, with D unclear. The V end was cut by 5 bases, the J end by 8 bases, with 22 bases between. CDR3 size: 16 residues. CDR1 is PRHDT, CDR2 FYEKMQ, per germline (reference sequence). The CDR3 loop reads CASSPGIGPAGDEQFF. In DNA, the CDR3 is TGTGCCAGCAGCCCCGGAATTGGGCCAGCAGGCGATGAGCAGTTCTTC.

This clone was observed a few times. For the CDR3, the DNA is TGCGCCAGCAGCTTGGATAACTTCTCTGGAAACACCATATATTTT. It codes for CASSLDNFSGNTIYF. The gene calls are TRBV5-1 and TRBJ1-3, with no clear D. Germline V CDR1 and CDR2: SGHRS, YFSETQ. V was clipped by 0 bases and J by 0 bases, with 7 bases between them. The length of the CDR3 is 15 residues.

The chain employs TRBV5-8 and TRBJ2-6; D is unclear. V was trimmed by 0 bases and J by 1 base, leaving 5 bases between them. The CDR3 has 15 amino acids. Looked up from germline, CDR1 is SGHTS and CDR2 is YDEGEE. The CDR3 nucleotides are TGTGCCAGCAGCTTGGAACAGTCTGGGGCCAACGTCCTGACTTTC. It specifies CASSLEQSGANVLTF.

For the CDR3, the DNA is TGTGCCAGCAGCCTCGCAGGGCGTTCCTACAATGAGCAGTTCTTC. It encodes CASSLAGRSYNEQFF. This chain connects TRBV3-1 (or the pseudogene TRBV3-2) to TRBJ2-1; possibly TRBD1 for D (5 bases). This CDR3 has 15 residues. CDR1 is LGHDT and CDR2 is YNNKEL in the germline V gene (reference sequence). V dropped 4 bases and J dropped 1 base, with 11 bases sitting between them.

V and J are TRBV1 and TRBJ2-5; the table's TRBD1 call for D was not verified on the DNA. TRBV1 is described as a pseudogene. The CDR3 loop spans 17 amino acids. For the CDR3, the DNA is TGCACCAGCAGCCAAGATGGGATTGACAGGGGAAAGAAGACCCAGTACTTC. This gives the protein CTSSQDGIDRGKKTQYF.